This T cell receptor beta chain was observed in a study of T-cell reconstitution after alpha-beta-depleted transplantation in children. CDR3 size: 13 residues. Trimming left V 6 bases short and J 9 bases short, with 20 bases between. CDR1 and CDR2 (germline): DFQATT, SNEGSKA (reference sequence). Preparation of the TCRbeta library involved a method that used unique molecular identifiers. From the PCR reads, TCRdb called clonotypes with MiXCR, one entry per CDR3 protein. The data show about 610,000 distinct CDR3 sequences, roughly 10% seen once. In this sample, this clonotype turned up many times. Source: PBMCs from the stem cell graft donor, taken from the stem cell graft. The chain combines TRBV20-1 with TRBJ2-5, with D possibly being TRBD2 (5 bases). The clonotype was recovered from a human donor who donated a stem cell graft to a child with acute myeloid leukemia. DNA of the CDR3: TGCAGTGCAAAGATTAGTTTCGACGGGGCCCAGTACTTC. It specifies CSAKISFDGAQYF.